This TCR beta chain was sequenced for a study of T cell responses to AZD1222 COVID-19 vaccine. The germline CDR1 and CDR2 sequences are SNHLY and FYNNEI. CDR3 length equals 14 residues. Trimming cost V 6 bases and J 5 bases; bases outside gene matches: 5. Notes on this clone: Its specificity is not known.

Assay used: immunoSEQ multiplex PCR; TCRdb lists only in-frame clones, some missing. This table has 140,000 or so clones, 75% to 90% appearing once. The study, taken as a whole, reports: The donor group comprised mostly white British people and more females; the analysis possibly underestimated clonal diversity.

This rearrangement joins TRBV2 to TRBJ1-2; 11 nucleotides line up with TRBD1. The source material was peripheral blood, sampled on day 0 of AZD1222 vaccination. This TCR derives from an adult in good health. The CDR3 is CASSGTGGFYGYTF. CDR3 DNA sequence: TGTGCCAGCAGCGGGACAGGGGGTTTTTATGGCTACACCTTC. The full variable domain, its missing parts supplied by reference TRBV2 and TRBJ1-2, is EPEVTQTPSHQVTQMGQEVILRCVPISNHLYFYWYRQILGQKVEFLVSFYNNEISEKSEIFDDQFSVERPDGSNFTLKIRSTKLEDSAMYFCASSGTGGFYGYTFGSGTRLTVV.